This TCR beta chain comes out of a study of blood T cell repertoires in COVID-19. Study as a whole: The origin of the acute and convalescent COVID-19 samples was the United States, Italy and Spain. Sources were T cells, B-cell-depleted T cells, or PBMCs; the material itself was cDNA or gDNA.

In the study's own analysis: By means of reference gene primer amplification, nucleated cell counts were estimated. Libraries were prepared by immunoSEQ multiplex PCR; TCRdb keeps only in-frame clonotypes and omits some of them. The V and J calls and clone size are taken from that table; D and trimming were inferred from the DNA. Of approximately 130,000 clones listed, around 87% are singletons. Trimming took off 7 bases at V and 5 bases at J, with 18 bases between the two ends. Looked up from germline, CDR1 is SGDLS and CDR2 is YYNGEE. CDR3 length: 14 residues. This sequence originates from a woman aged 45-59 years who had recovered from COVID-19. Sequencing was carried out using peripheral blood. This sequence joins TRBV9 and TRBJ1-1, with D perhaps matching TRBD1 (5 bases). Here the CDR3 DNA reads TGTGCCAGCGAACGTGGGGAGGGGCGAACTGAAGCTTTCTTT. Amino acids: CASERGEGRTEAFF.